The T cell receptor beta chain under discussion was sequenced for a study of blood T cell repertoires in COVID-19. In the study overall: Acute and convalescent COVID-19 specimens originated in the United States, Italy and Spain.

Germline V lookup: CDR1 SGHNT, CDR2 YENEEA. This CDR3 region has 12 residues. The V gene lost 4 bases and the J gene lost 11 bases, with 14 bases spanning the gap. Authors' methods: Reference gene primer amplification gave nucleated cell count estimates. TCRdb's copy holds only in-frame clones and misses some; the assay was immunoSEQ multiplex PCR. The V and J calls and the clone size are those of that table, but D and trimming were determined from the DNA. The sample carries approximately 80,000 clones, around 87% recorded once. The sequenced sample consisted of peripheral blood. This clonotype originated in a man aged 40-50 years with acute or convalescent COVID-19. The genes are TRBV11-3 and TRBJ1-1, with TRBD1 as a possible D gene (6 bases). For the CDR3, the DNA is TGTGCCAGCAGCTCGGACCAGGGGCTCGCTTTCTTT. It specifies CASSSDQGLAFF.